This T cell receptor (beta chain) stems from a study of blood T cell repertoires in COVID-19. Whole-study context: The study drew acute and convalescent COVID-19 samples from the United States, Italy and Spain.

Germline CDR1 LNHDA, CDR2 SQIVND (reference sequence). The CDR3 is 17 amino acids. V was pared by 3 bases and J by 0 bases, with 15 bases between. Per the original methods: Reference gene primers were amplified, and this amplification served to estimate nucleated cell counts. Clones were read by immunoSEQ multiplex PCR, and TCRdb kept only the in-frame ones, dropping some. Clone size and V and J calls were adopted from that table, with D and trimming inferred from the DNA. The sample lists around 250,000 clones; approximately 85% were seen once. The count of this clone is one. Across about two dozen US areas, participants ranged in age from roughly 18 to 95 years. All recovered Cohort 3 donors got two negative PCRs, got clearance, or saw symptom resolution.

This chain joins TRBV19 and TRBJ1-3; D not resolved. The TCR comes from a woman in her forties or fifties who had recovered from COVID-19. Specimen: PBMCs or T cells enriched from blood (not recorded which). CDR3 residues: CASSMTLGVYSGNTIYF. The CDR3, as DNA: TGTGCCAGTAGTATGACCCTCGGGGTCTACTCTGGAAACACCATATATTTT.